A selection of T cell receptor beta chains follows, all from one sample in a study of human T cells and chemical hapten exposure. Each CDR3 protein gets one entry after TCRdb re-called the RACE reads with MiXCR. The sample has 35,000 to 45,000 distinct CDR3 sequences; approximately 12% are singletons. This specimen was whole blood, taken in connection with sensitization to the hapten diphenylcyclopropenone (DPC). Receptor source: a woman aged 40 to 50 with alopecia areata. Some clones in this sample may be carry-over from other donors' samples. CDR3s include the opening cysteine and the closing phenylalanine or tryptophan. A D gene is named only where the DNA matches it firmly. Clone size is given for some rows only: seen once, a few or many times, or a class if the clone is expanded.

cdr3_length: 14
v_call: TRBV29-1
j_call: TRBJ2-1
clone_size: few
d_call: TRBD2
cdr3_aa: CSALPSGWAGGQFF
cdr3_nt: TGCAGCGCCCTGCCTAGCGGGTGGGCCGGGGGGCAGTTCTTC

cdr3_length: 12
v_call: TRBV10-3
j_call: TRBJ2-7
clone_size: few
d_call: -
cdr3_aa: CAIREDPYEQYF
cdr3_nt: TGTGCCATCAGAGAGGACCCCTACGAGCAGTACTTC

cdr3_length: 15
v_call: TRBV5-1
j_call: TRBJ1-5
clone_size: few
d_call: TRBD1
cdr3_aa: CASSEFGQGNQPQHF
cdr3_nt: TGCGCCAGCAGCGAATTCGGACAGGGGAATCAGCCCCAGCATTTT

cdr3_length: 13
v_call: TRBV20-1
j_call: TRBJ2-7
clone_size: -
d_call: TRBD1
cdr3_aa: CSVPGQGAYEQYF
cdr3_nt: TGCAGTGTTCCGGGACAGGGGGCTTACGAGCAGTACTTC

cdr3_length: 14
v_call: TRBV5-1
j_call: TRBJ2-7
clone_size: -
d_call: TRBD1
cdr3_aa: CASSQDRRAYEQYF
cdr3_nt: TGCGCCAGCAGCCAGGACAGGCGCGCCTACGAGCAGTACTTC

cdr3_length: 14
v_call: TRBV28
j_call: TRBJ2-7
clone_size: -
d_call: -
cdr3_aa: CASSLNDYLSEQYF
cdr3_nt: TGTGCCAGCAGTTTAAACGACTACCTATCCGAGCAGTACTTC

cdr3_length: 16
v_call: TRBV2
j_call: TRBJ2-5
clone_size: -
d_call: TRBD2
cdr3_aa: CASSVAGGHPTETQYF
cdr3_nt: TGTGCCAGCAGTGTTGCGGGGGGCCACCCAACCGAGACCCAGTACTTC

cdr3_length: 14
v_call: TRBV28
j_call: TRBJ1-5
clone_size: many
d_call: TRBD1
cdr3_aa: CASSLGQLNQPQHF
cdr3_nt: TGTGCCAGTAGTTTGGGACAGCTCAATCAGCCCCAGCATTTT

cdr3_length: 13
v_call: TRBV28
j_call: TRBJ1-2
clone_size: -
d_call: -
cdr3_aa: CASQGGESYGYTF
cdr3_nt: TGTGCCAGCCAAGGCGGGGAAAGCTATGGCTACACCTTC

cdr3_length: 13
v_call: TRBV11-3
j_call: TRBJ1-2
clone_size: few
d_call: TRBD1
cdr3_aa: CASSLRQGLGYTF
cdr3_nt: TGTGCCAGCAGCCTACGACAGGGCCTTGGCTACACCTTC

cdr3_length: 14
v_call: TRBV5-1
j_call: TRBJ1-6
clone_size: many
d_call: -
cdr3_aa: CASSLAQGNSPLHF
cdr3_nt: TGCGCCAGCAGCTTGGCCCAGGGTAATTCACCCCTCCACTTT

cdr3_length: 13
v_call: TRBV30
j_call: TRBJ1-2
clone_size: many
d_call: -
cdr3_aa: CAWAGTPNYGYTF
cdr3_nt: TGTGCCTGGGCCGGGACTCCAAACTATGGCTACACCTTC

cdr3_length: 15
v_call: TRBV6-5
j_call: TRBJ1-5
clone_size: many
d_call: -
cdr3_aa: CASSSSGVSNQPQHF
cdr3_nt: TGTGCCAGCAGTTCATCAGGGGTTAGCAATCAGCCCCAGCATTTT

cdr3_length: 13
v_call: TRBV10-1
j_call: TRBJ1-1
clone_size: many
d_call: -
cdr3_aa: CASSVAMNTEAFF
cdr3_nt: TGCGCCAGCAGTGTCGCAATGAACACTGAAGCTTTCTTT

cdr3_length: 13
v_call: TRBV2
j_call: TRBJ2-4
clone_size: many
d_call: -
cdr3_aa: CASSVDSKNIQYF
cdr3_nt: TGTGCCAGCAGTGTGGACAGCAAAAACATTCAGTACTTC

cdr3_length: 15
v_call: TRBV27
j_call: TRBJ1-3
clone_size: many
d_call: -
cdr3_aa: CASSRGGSSGNTIYF
cdr3_nt: TGTGCCAGCAGTAGGGGGGGAAGCTCTGGAAACACCATATATTTT

cdr3_length: 16
v_call: TRBV28
j_call: TRBJ1-5
clone_size: -
d_call: TRBD1
cdr3_aa: CASSLSAGGGNQPQHF
cdr3_nt: TGTGCCAGCAGTTTATCCGCAGGGGGCGGCAATCAGCCCCAGCATTTT

cdr3_length: 14
v_call: TRBV5-1
j_call: TRBJ1-1
clone_size: -
d_call: -
cdr3_aa: CASSFLQGNTEAFF
cdr3_nt: TGCGCCAGCAGCTTCCTACAGGGGAACACTGAAGCTTTCTTT